Sequencing of this T cell receptor beta chain was carried out in a study of T-cell reconstitution after alpha-beta-depleted transplantation in children. Study findings and constraints: When one year had passed after transplant, most T-cell counts and diversity came from newly produced T cells. Expanded clones from the graft, numbering several hundred, reportedly supplied alpha-beta T cells about two months after transplant.

TCRbeta library preparation incorporated unique molecular identifiers. TCRdb re-derived calls from the PCR reads in MiXCR, one entry per CDR3 protein. The profile covers fewer than 700,000 distinct CDR3 sequences, with 13% appearing a single time and approximately 2.1% taken by the ten largest. Germline V gene data show CDR1 as SQVTM and CDR2 as ANQGSEA. The CDR3 has 14 amino acids. Unmatched junction bases numbered 6, after V lost 2 bases and J lost 3 bases. This clonotype was found many times. What it recognizes is unknown. The source is a male patient between 5 and 17 years old who had a stem cell transplant for acute myeloid leukemia, so the T cells may come from the graft donor. Sequencing was performed on PBMCs, mostly from graft donor cells, taken 360 days after TCRalphabeta/CD19-depleted stem cell transplant. This chain links TRBV29-1 with TRBJ2-7; 8 nucleotides agree with TRBD1. CDR3 sequence reads: CSVEKRTGYYEQYF. Written as DNA, the CDR3 is TGCAGCGTTGAAAAGAGGACAGGGTACTACGAGCAGTACTTC.